These T cell receptor beta chains were read from a single sample in a study of chemoradiotherapy in HPV16-positive cancers. Repertoires were generated with immunoSEQ multiplex PCR, while TCRdb's copy carries only in-frame clones and drops some. The data hold approximately 14,000 clones, with under 80% observed a single time. The specimen was collected from a patient who underwent chemoradiotherapy. The receptors derive from a human donor with HPV-associated anogenital cancer. CDR3s include the opening cysteine and the closing phenylalanine or tryptophan. The D gene is left open where the match is weak. For some rows the clone size is stated as once, few or many, or as a class when expanded; others skip it.

V gene	D gene	J gene	clone size	CDR3 DNA	CDR3 protein
TRBV4-3	.	TRBJ2-2	.	TGCGCCAGCAGCCCTTTTCGCCCGAACACCGGGGAGCTGTTTTTT	CASSPFRPNTGELFF
TRBV4-2	.	TRBJ1-2	.	TGTGCCAGCAGCCAAGCGGCGGAGATGGGGGGCTACACCTTC	CASSQAAEMGGYTF
TRBV27	.	TRBJ2-1	.	TGTGCCAGCAATGATAGCGGCAATGAGCAGTTCTTC	CASNDSGNEQFF
TRBV5-1	.	TRBJ2-1	.	TGCGCCAGCAGCTCTGGGAGCCTAATACCCTACAATGAGCAGTTCTTC	CASSSGSLIPYNEQFF
TRBV25-1	TRBD1	TRBJ2-6	.	TGTGCCAGCAGTGGTGACGACAGGGCTGGGGCCAACGTCCTGACTTTC	CASSGDDRAGANVLTF
TRBV7-8	.	TRBJ1-5	.	TGTGCCAGCAGCTTGAACAGTCAGCCCCAGCATTTT	CASSLNSQPQHF
TRBV19	.	TRBJ1-1	.	TGTGCCAGTAGTTCTTCGGGGGGCACGAACACTGAAGCTTTCTTT	CASSSSGGTNTEAFF
TRBV18	.	TRBJ1-4	.	TGTGCCAGCTCAAAACTTCTGTCAACTAATGAAAAACTGTTTTTT	CASSKLLSTNEKLFF
TRBV19	TRBD1	TRBJ1-2	.	TGTGCCACGCGACAGGGCAACTTCTATGGCTACACCTTC	CATRQGNFYGYTF
TRBV7-8	.	TRBJ1-2	.	TGTGCCAGCAGCTTAGTTCCGCAGTACTATGGCTACACCTTC	CASSLVPQYYGYTF
TRBV30	TRBD1	TRBJ1-1	.	TGTGCCTGGAGTCCGACAGGGAGGAGGACTGAAGCTTTCTTT	CAWSPTGRRTEAFF
TRBV19	.	TRBJ1-5	.	TGTGCCAGTAGTCCACGCGGGCCAGTGGCCCAGCATTTT	CASSPRGPVAQHF
TRBV5-4	.	TRBJ1-3	once	TGTGCCAGCAGCTTGGACCCCTTCTCTGGAAACACCATATATTTT	CASSLDPFSGNTIYF
TRBV28	TRBD1	TRBJ2-7	few	TGTGCCAGCATAGGCTACAGGGGCTACGAGCAGTACTTC	CASIGYRGYEQYF
TRBV7-2	.	TRBJ2-1	.	TGTGCCAGCGGGGGTTACAATGAGCAGTTCTTC	CASGGYNEQFF
TRBV2	.	TRBJ2-7	few	TGTGCCAGCCAACCTACCGACGGATTGTACGAGCAGTACTTC	CASQPTDGLYEQYF
TRBV4-1	.	TRBJ1-4	once	TGCGCCAGCAGCCAGGGCAGTGGAGGGAATGAAAAACTGTTTTTT	CASSQGSGGNEKLFF
TRBV18	.	TRBJ2-4	.	TGTGCCAGCTCACCCGCCGGGGGAGCAAACATTCAGTACTTC	CASSPAGGANIQYF
TRBV18	.	TRBJ2-5	.	TGTGCCAGCCATACCGCCCAGACGGCCAATGGGGAGACCCAGTACTTC	CASHTAQTANGETQYF
TRBV2	.	TRBJ1-2	.	TGTGCCAGCACACTGGGTAACTATGGCTACACCTTC	CASTLGNYGYTF
TRBV29-1	.	TRBJ2-3	few	TGCAGCGTTGAGGGTCAGGGGAGCACAGATACGCAGTATTTT	CSVEGQGSTDTQYF
TRBV19	TRBD1	TRBJ1-5	.	TGTGCCAGTAGTACGGGACCAGGGGGGGATAGGCTCAATCAGCCCCAGCATTTT	CASSTGPGGDRLNQPQHF
TRBV7-9	.	TRBJ2-1	once	TGTGCCAGCAGTCCATCAGGCTTAGCCTACAATGAGCAGTTCTTC	CASSPSGLAYNEQFF
TRBV4-1	TRBD2	TRBJ2-1	once	TGCGCCAGCAGCGTCGGGACTAGCGGGGACAATGAGCAGTTCTTC	CASSVGTSGDNEQFF
TRBV10-3	TRBD1	TRBJ1-4	.	TGTGCCATCAGTGTGGGGGACAGTCAGGAAAAACTGTTTTTT	CAISVGDSQEKLFF
TRBV7-9	.	TRBJ2-2	.	TGTGCCAGCAGTCCCGTACAGGGTGAAGGGAACACCGGGGAGCTGTTTTTT	CASSPVQGEGNTGELFF
TRBV7-6	TRBD1	TRBJ2-3	.	TGTGCCAGCAGCCCCCGGACAGGGGAATATACGCAGTATTTT	CASSPRTGEYTQYF
TRBV25-1	.	TRBJ2-5	once	TGTGCCAGCACCCCCACCGCCAGCGGTGGGAAGGAGACCCAGTACTTC	CASTPTASGGKETQYF
TRBV7-2	TRBD2	TRBJ2-6	.	TGTGCCAGCAGCTCCAGAGGCGGCGGGGGAGGGGCTGGGGCCAACGTCCTGACTTTC	CASSSRGGGGGAGANVLTF
TRBV19	.	TRBJ2-5	once	TGTGCCAGTAGTAGTGGGGGGACCCTCCAAGAGACCCAGTACTTC	CASSSGGTLQETQYF
TRBV6-1	.	TRBJ2-6	few	TGTGCCAGCAGTGAAAGCGGGGGGGCCAACGTCCTGACTTTC	CASSESGGANVLTF
TRBV5-4	.	TRBJ1-2	few	TGTGCCAGCAGCTCCCTAAGGACGGGAGACTATGGCTACACCTTC	CASSSLRTGDYGYTF
TRBV29-1	.	TRBJ2-5	.	TGCAGCGTTGGTCCGGGGCAAGAGACCCAGTACTTC	CSVGPGQETQYF
TRBV6-5	.	TRBJ1-1	few	TGTGCCAGCAGTCCACGAGGGGGGGGCACTGAAGCTTTCTTT	CASSPRGGGTEAFF
TRBV19	.	TRBJ1-2	.	TGTGCCAGTAGCCGGACCGACTATGGCTACACCTTC	CASSRTDYGYTF
TRBV9	.	TRBJ2-7	.	TGTGCCAGCAGTCCCGGGACCCCGGACGAGCAGTACTTC	CASSPGTPDEQYF
TRBV25-1	.	TRBJ1-2	.	TGTGCCAGTTACCAGGGAGGCGACTATGGCTACACCTTC	CASYQGGDYGYTF
TRBV5-6	TRBD1	TRBJ2-3	.	TGTGCCAGCAGCTTGTATTCGGACAGGTGGACGCAGTATTTT	CASSLYSDRWTQYF
TRBV11-3	TRBD1	TRBJ2-2	.	TGTGCCAGCAGCCCGGGACAGGGGAAGACCGGGGAGCTGTTTTTT	CASSPGQGKTGELFF
TRBV2	.	TRBJ2-5	.	TGTGCCAGCGGGTGGGCAGGGGAGTACTTC	CASGWAGEYF
TRBV2	TRBD2	TRBJ2-1	.	TGTGCCAGCAGTAGGCGGCGGGGGGACAATGAGCAGTTCTTC	CASSRRRGDNEQFF
TRBV7-2	TRBD1	TRBJ1-5	.	TGTGCCAGCAGCTTTGGAGGGACAGGGGGCAATCAGCCCCAGCATTTT	CASSFGGTGGNQPQHF
TRBV14	.	TRBJ2-7	.	TGTGCCAGCAGCCAAATCTACAGCACCTACGAGCAGTACTTC	CASSQIYSTYEQYF
TRBV2	.	TRBJ1-1	.	TGTGCCAGCTCCCTAAACACTGAAGCTTTCTTT	CASSLNTEAFF
TRBV5-1	.	TRBJ1-1	.	TGCGCCACCTCCAGCGGTAATGAAGCTTTCTTT	CATSSGNEAFF
TRBV5-1	.	TRBJ2-3	few	TGCGCCAGCAGCCCCGGGCCGGGCGAAGATACGCAGTATTTT	CASSPGPGEDTQYF